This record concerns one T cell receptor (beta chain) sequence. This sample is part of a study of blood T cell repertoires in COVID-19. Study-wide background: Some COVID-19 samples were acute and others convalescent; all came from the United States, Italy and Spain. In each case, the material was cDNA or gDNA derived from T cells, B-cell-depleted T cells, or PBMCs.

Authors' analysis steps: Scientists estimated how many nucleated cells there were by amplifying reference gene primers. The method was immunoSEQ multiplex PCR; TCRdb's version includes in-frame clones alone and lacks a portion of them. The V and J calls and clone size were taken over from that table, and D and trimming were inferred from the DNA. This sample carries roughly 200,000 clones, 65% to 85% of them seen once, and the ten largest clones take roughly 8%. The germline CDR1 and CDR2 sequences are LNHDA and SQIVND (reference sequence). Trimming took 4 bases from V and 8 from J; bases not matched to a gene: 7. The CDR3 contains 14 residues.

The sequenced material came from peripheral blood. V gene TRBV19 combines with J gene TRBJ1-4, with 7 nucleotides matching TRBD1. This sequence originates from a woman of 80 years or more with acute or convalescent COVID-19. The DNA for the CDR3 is TGTGCCAGTAGTACAACCGGGACAGCAGAAAAACTGTTTTTT. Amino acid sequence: CASSTTGTAEKLFF.